Listed below are T cell receptor beta chains from one sample, sequenced in a study of T cell repertoires in cytomegalovirus infection. TCRdb passed the reads through MiXCR, listing each CDR3 protein once. The profile shows about 300,000 distinct CDR3 sequences, about 9.2% of them singletons. What was sequenced was PBMCs. Receptors originate from a human donor in good health (CMV status not recorded). Some clones in this sample may be carry-over from other donors' samples. The CDR3 runs from the conserved cysteine through the conserved F or W. The D gene is left open where the match is weak. A clone size is listed for some rows: how often the clone was seen (once, few, many), or a class if it is expanded.

abundance	d_gene	v_gene	j_gene	CDR3aa	CDR3nt
-	TRBD1	TRBV29-1	TRBJ2-1	CSASTTGSSYNEQFF	TGCAGCGCCTCCACGACAGGGAGCTCCTACAATGAGCAGTTCTTC
many	-	TRBV19	TRBJ1-5	CASSIRDQPQHF	TGTGCCAGTAGTATCCGAGATCAGCCCCAGCATTTT
-	-	TRBV13	TRBJ2-1	CASSWTQGSLPYNEQFF	TGTGCCAGCAGCTGGACACAGGGATCTTTGCCCTACAATGAGCAGTTCTTC
many	-	TRBV7-2	TRBJ2-2	CASSLRVSSTGELFF	TGTGCCAGCAGCTTAAGGGTTTCCAGCACCGGGGAGCTGTTTTTT
many	TRBD1	TRBV19	TRBJ1-5	CASSTQGQGYNQPQHF	TGTGCCAGTAGTACCCAAGGACAGGGATACAATCAGCCCCAGCATTTT
many	-	TRBV6-2/TRBV6-3	TRBJ2-1	CASGLGNNEQFF	TGTGCCAGCGGATTAGGTAACAATGAGCAGTTCTTC
many	-	TRBV7-2	TRBJ1-1	CASSPTGDSEAFF	TGTGCCAGCAGCCCCACCGGAGACTCCGAAGCTTTCTTT
-	-	TRBV20-1	TRBJ1-3	CSARVSGGTVLGNTIYF	TGCAGTGCTAGAGTCAGCGGAGGAACTGTCTTGGGAAACACCATATATTTT
many	TRBD1	TRBV5-4	TRBJ2-1	CASSQGTGKFF	TGTGCCAGCAGCCAAGGGACAGGGAAATTCTTC
few	-	TRBV29-1	TRBJ2-3	CSVVWMTDTQYF	TGCAGCGTTGTTTGGATGACAGATACGCAGTATTTT
many	TRBD1	TRBV25-1	TRBJ2-2	CASSQNGDSGELFF	TGTGCCAGCAGTCAAAACGGGGACAGTGGGGAGCTGTTTTTT
few	TRBD1	TRBV11-3	TRBJ2-3	CASSKRTGGADTQYF	TGTGCCAGCAGCAAAAGGACAGGGGGTGCAGATACGCAGTATTTT
-	-	TRBV12-3/TRBV12-4	TRBJ1-2	CASSFGGRENYGYTF	TGTGCCAGCAGTTTCGGGGGCAGGGAGAACTATGGCTACACCTTC
many	-	TRBV28	TRBJ1-2	CASTLTRGNYGYTF	TGTGCCAGCACTCTGACTCGGGGCAACTATGGCTACACCTTC
many	-	TRBV6-5	TRBJ2-1	CASSYNEIGLRNEQFF	TGTGCCAGCAGTTATAACGAGATTGGCCTAAGGAATGAGCAGTTCTTC
few	-	TRBV28	TRBJ1-4	CASTERGAVLEKLFF	TGTGCCAGCACAGAGAGGGGGGCCGTTCTTGAAAAACTGTTTTTT
many	-	TRBV7-2	TRBJ2-1	CAGRGAYNEQFF	TGTGCCGGCCGGGGGGCATATAATGAGCAGTTCTTC